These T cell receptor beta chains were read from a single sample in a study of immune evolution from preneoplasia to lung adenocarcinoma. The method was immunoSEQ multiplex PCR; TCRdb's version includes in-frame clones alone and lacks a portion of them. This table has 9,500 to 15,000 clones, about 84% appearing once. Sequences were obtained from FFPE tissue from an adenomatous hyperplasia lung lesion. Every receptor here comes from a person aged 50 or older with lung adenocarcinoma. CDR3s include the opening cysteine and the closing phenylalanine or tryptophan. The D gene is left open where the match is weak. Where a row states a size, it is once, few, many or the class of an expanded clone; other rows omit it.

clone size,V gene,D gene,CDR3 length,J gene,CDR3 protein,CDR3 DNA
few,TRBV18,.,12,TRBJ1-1,CASSPPSGEAFF,TGTGCCAGCTCACCACCCTCCGGTGAAGCTTTCTTT
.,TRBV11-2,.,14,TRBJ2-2,CASSLQLASGELFF,TGTGCCAGCAGCTTGCAACTAGCCTCCGGGGAGCTGTTTTTT
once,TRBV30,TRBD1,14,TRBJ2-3,CAWKTGTPPDTQYF,TGTGCCTGGAAGACAGGGACCCCTCCCGATACGCAGTATTTT
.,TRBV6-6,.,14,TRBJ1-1,CASSGANSNTEAFF,TGTGCCAGCAGTGGGGCGAATTCCAACACTGAAGCTTTCTTT
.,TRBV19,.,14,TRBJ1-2,CASSMRREVYGYTF,TGTGCCAGTAGTATGCGCAGGGAGGTCTATGGCTACACCTTC
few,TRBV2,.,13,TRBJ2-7,CASSEQGMNEQYF,TGTGCCAGCAGTGAGCAGGGAATGAACGAGCAGTACTTC
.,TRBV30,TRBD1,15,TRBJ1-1,CAWSGIQGANTEAFF,TGTGCCTGGAGTGGGATCCAGGGGGCGAACACTGAAGCTTTCTTT
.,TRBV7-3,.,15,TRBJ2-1,CASSPSPSSYNEQFF,TGTGCCAGCAGCCCGAGCCCTAGCTCCTACAATGAGCAGTTCTTC
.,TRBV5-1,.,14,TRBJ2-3,CASSLGQASDTQYF,TGCGCCAGCAGCTTGGGACAGGCTTCAGATACGCAGTATTTT
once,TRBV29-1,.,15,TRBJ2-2,CSVENPRANTGELFF,TGCAGCGTTGAAAATCCTAGGGCGAACACCGGGGAGCTGTTTTTT
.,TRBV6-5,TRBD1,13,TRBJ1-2,CASSGDRGQGYTF,TGTGCCAGCAGCGGAGACAGGGGGCAAGGCTACACCTTC
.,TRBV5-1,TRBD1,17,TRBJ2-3,CASSWPLTGGSTDTQYF,TGCGCCAGCAGCTGGCCCCTGACAGGGGGAAGTACAGATACGCAGTATTTT
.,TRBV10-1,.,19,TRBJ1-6,CASSLTSSWDIVYNSPLHF,TGCGCCAGCAGTCTTACCTCCTCCTGGGACATCGTGTATAATTCACCCCTCCACTTT
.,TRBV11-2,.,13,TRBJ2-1,CASSLVSNNEQFF,TGTGCCAGCAGCTTAGTCTCAAACAATGAGCAGTTCTTC
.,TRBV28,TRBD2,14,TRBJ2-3,CASRSGERGDTQYF,TGTGCCAGCAGATCGGGGGAGCGGGGAGATACGCAGTATTTT
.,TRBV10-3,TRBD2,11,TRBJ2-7,CATGLDYEQYF,TGTGCCACGGGACTAGACTACGAGCAGTACTTC
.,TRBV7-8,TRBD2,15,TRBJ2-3,CASSLASGHTDTQYF,TGTGCCAGCAGCTTGGCTAGCGGGCATACAGATACGCAGTATTTT
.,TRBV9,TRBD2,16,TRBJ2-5,CASSVGLAGHQETQYF,TGTGCCAGCAGCGTGGGGCTAGCGGGCCACCAAGAGACCCAGTACTTC
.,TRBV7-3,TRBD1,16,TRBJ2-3,CASSSRQGENTDTQYF,TGTGCCAGCAGCAGCCGACAGGGGGAGAACACAGATACGCAGTATTTT
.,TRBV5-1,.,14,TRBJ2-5,CASSSGTGRETQYF,TGCGCCAGCAGCTCTGGGACGGGACGAGAGACCCAGTACTTC
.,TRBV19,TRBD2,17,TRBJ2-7,CASSIGGAGGYFYEQYF,TGTGCCAGTAGTATTGGTGGGGCGGGAGGTTATTTCTACGAGCAGTACTTC
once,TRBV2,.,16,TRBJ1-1,CASSVVGRGRDTEAFF,TGTGCCAGCAGTGTGGTTGGACGCGGGAGAGACACTGAAGCTTTCTTT
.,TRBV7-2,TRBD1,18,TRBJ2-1,CASSLTGTGSYSYNEQFF,TGTGCCAGCAGCTTAACCGGGACAGGTTCCTACTCCTACAATGAGCAGTTCTTC
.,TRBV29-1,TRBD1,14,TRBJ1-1,CSFKSRGQGSEAFF,TGCAGCTTCAAAAGTCGGGGACAGGGCTCTGAAGCTTTCTTT
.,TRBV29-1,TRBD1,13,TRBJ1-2,CSVVDRGAMSYTF,TGCAGCGTTGTCGACAGGGGCGCTATGAGCTACACCTTC
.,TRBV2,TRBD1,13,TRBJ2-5,CASSSDREETQYF,TGTGCCAGCTCTTCGGACAGGGAAGAGACCCAGTACTTC
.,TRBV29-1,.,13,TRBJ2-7,CSVAQGWGYEQYF,TGCAGCGTTGCGCAGGGCTGGGGCTACGAGCAGTACTTC
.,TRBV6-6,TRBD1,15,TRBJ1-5,CASSPPTGGNQPQHF,TGTGCCAGCAGCCCCCCGACAGGGGGTAATCAGCCCCAGCATTTT
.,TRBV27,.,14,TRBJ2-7,CASSLTVHSYEQYF,TGTGCCAGCAGTCTCACAGTACACTCCTACGAGCAGTACTTC
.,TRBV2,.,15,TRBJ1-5,CASSAGDASNQPQHF,TGTGCCAGCAGTGCTGGGGATGCAAGCAATCAGCCCCAGCATTTT
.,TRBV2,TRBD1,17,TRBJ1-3,CASSESPGQGVGNTIYF,TGTGCCAGCAGTGAATCGCCTGGACAGGGGGTAGGAAACACCATATATTTT
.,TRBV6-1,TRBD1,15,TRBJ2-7,CASSEFATGGRGQYF,TGTGCCAGCAGTGAATTCGCGACAGGGGGCAGAGGGCAGTACTTC
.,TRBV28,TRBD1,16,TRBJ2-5,CASSPSGTGIRETQYF,TGTGCCAGCAGCCCTTCCGGGACAGGGATCCGTGAGACCCAGTACTTC
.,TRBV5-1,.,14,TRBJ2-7,CASSPRDKIYEQYF,TGCGCCAGCAGCCCCCGGGACAAAATATACGAGCAGTACTTC
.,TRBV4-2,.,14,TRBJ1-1,CASSQDPESTEAFF,TGTGCCAGCAGCCAAGATCCGGAGTCAACTGAAGCTTTCTTT
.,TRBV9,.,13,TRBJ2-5,CASSYSPLETQYF,TGTGCCAGCTCCTACTCTCCTCTAGAGACCCAGTACTTC
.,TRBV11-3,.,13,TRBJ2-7,CASSSRVTYEQYF,TGTGCCAGCAGCTCGCGAGTGACCTACGAGCAGTACTTC
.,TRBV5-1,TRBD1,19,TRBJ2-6,CASSLPTGQERSGANVLTF,TGCGCCAGCAGCTTGCCCACGGGACAGGAGAGATCTGGGGCCAACGTCCTGACTTTC